These T cell receptor beta chains were read from a single sample in a study of cytomegalovirus exposure and HLA in healthy donors. The method was immunoSEQ multiplex PCR; TCRdb's version includes in-frame clones alone and lacks a portion of them. In the table there are about 160,000 clones, 75% of which are singletons. The sequenced material came from PBMCs. The receptors come from a woman between 50 and 59 years old in good health and CMV-seropositive. Both conserved end residues are part of each CDR3. The D gene is left open where the match is weak. Some rows have no size entry. The others give once, few or many, or a class for an expanded clone.

CDR3aa,CDR3nt,j_gene,v_gene,d_gene,abundance
CASSSLAGENEQYF,TGTGCCAGCAGCTCCTTAGCGGGGGAGAACGAGCAGTACTTC,TRBJ2-7,TRBV7-8,TRBD2,NA
CASSQGLAGAYNEQFF,TGTGCCAGCAGCCAAGGACTAGCGGGGGCGTACAATGAGCAGTTCTTC,TRBJ2-1,TRBV4-2,TRBD2,NA
CASRQGQSGGYTF,TGTGCCAGCAGACAGGGACAGTCAGGGGGCTACACCTTC,TRBJ1-2,TRBV6-6,TRBD1,NA
CASSRGTGGSYGYTF,TGTGCCAGCAGTCGTGGGACAGGGGGGAGCTATGGCTACACCTTC,TRBJ1-2,TRBV27,TRBD1,NA
CASSPAWTGGTEAFF,TGTGCCAGCAGCCCAGCCTGGACAGGGGGCACTGAAGCTTTCTTT,TRBJ1-1,TRBV13,TRBD1,once
CASSTTGGGNTF,TGTGCCAGCAGTACGACTGGGGGAGGCAACACCTTC,TRBJ1-2,TRBV2,NA,NA
CASSGLAGEETQYF,TGTGCCAGCAGTGGACTAGCGGGGGAAGAGACCCAGTACTTC,TRBJ2-5,TRBV2,TRBD2,NA
CASSLFGTGNEKLFF,TGCGCCAGCAGCTTGTTCGGGACAGGGAATGAAAAACTGTTTTTT,TRBJ1-4,TRBV5-1,TRBD1,NA
CASSETGASGYTF,TGCGCCAGCAGCGAAACAGGGGCGAGTGGCTACACCTTC,TRBJ1-2,TRBV5-1,TRBD1,NA
CASSIDTGSSYGYTF,TGTGCCAGTAGTATAGACACAGGGAGTAGCTATGGCTACACCTTC,TRBJ1-2,TRBV19,NA,NA
CASSGLVQETQYF,TGTGCCAGCAGTGGACTCGTACAAGAGACCCAGTACTTC,TRBJ2-5,TRBV2,NA,NA
CASSPGTGHKNEQFF,TGTGCCAGCAGCCCCGGGACAGGCCACAAAAATGAGCAGTTCTTC,TRBJ2-1,TRBV6-5,TRBD1,NA
CASGREGGANVLTF,TGTGCCAGCGGGAGGGAGGGAGGGGCCAACGTCCTGACTTTC,TRBJ2-6,TRBV25-1,TRBD2,NA
CASRPDKRETQYF,TGTGCCAGCAGGCCGGACAAAAGGGAGACCCAGTACTTC,TRBJ2-5,TRBV6-5,NA,NA
CAWSVQGTYEQYF,TGTGCCTGGAGTGTACAGGGGACCTACGAGCAGTACTTC,TRBJ2-7,TRBV30,TRBD1,NA
CASSYIGERSAQYF,TGTGCCAGCAGTTACATTGGCGAAAGGAGTGCGCAGTATTTT,TRBJ2-3,TRBV6-5,NA,NA
CASSQARSGPIYF,TGCGCCAGCAGCCAAGCACGGTCGGGTCCCATATATTTT,TRBJ1-3,TRBV4-1,NA,few
CASSSSGGTSDTQYF,TGTGCCAGCAGCTCGAGCGGGGGGACGTCAGATACGCAGTATTTT,TRBJ2-3,TRBV7-2,TRBD2,once
CAWEDRSYGYTF,TGTGCCTGGGAGGACAGAAGCTATGGCTACACCTTC,TRBJ1-2,TRBV30,NA,NA
CASSLMQVNEQFF,TGTGCCAGCAGCTTGATGCAGGTCAATGAGCAGTTCTTC,TRBJ2-1,TRBV5-5,NA,NA
CASSLQGGSNYGYTF,TGTGCCAGCAGTTTACAGGGGGGAAGTAACTATGGCTACACCTTC,TRBJ1-2,TRBV11-2,TRBD1,few
CASSVAPGGSETQYF,TGTGCCAGCAGCGTAGCCCCCGGGGGGTCGGAGACCCAGTACTTC,TRBJ2-5,TRBV9,TRBD2,NA
CASSEYPDTEAFF,TGTGCCAGCAGTGAATATCCAGACACTGAAGCTTTCTTT,TRBJ1-1,TRBV25-1,NA,NA
CASSEDRGQYAFF,TGTGCCAGCAGTGAAGACAGGGGGCAGTATGCTTTCTTT,TRBJ1-1,TRBV2,TRBD1,NA
CASSYSGHLNSPLHF,TGTGCCAGCAGTTACTCGGGACACCTTAATTCACCCCTCCACTTT,TRBJ1-6,TRBV6-5,NA,NA
CATSRDRGPYEQYF,TGTGCCACCAGCCGGGACAGGGGACCCTACGAGCAGTACTTC,TRBJ2-7,TRBV2,TRBD1,NA
CASSFAGGNTEAFF,TGTGCCAGCAGCTTCGCAGGGGGGAACACTGAAGCTTTCTTT,TRBJ1-1,TRBV7-9,TRBD1,few
CASTRTGTGELFF,TGTGCCAGCACCCGAACAGGGACCGGGGAGCTGTTTTTT,TRBJ2-2,TRBV2,NA,NA
CASTRDTEAFF,TGTGCCAGTACTCGGGACACTGAAGCTTTCTTT,TRBJ1-1,TRBV19,NA,NA
CASSTGDRGAETQYF,TGTGCCAGCAGCACTGGGGACAGGGGAGCAGAGACCCAGTACTTC,TRBJ2-5,TRBV21-1,NA,few
CASSDAWTGEKNTEAFF,TGTGCCAGTAGTGACGCTTGGACAGGGGAAAAGAACACTGAAGCTTTCTTT,TRBJ1-1,TRBV19,TRBD1,NA
CASSYGQGDSGNTIYF,TGTGCCAGCAGTTACGGACAGGGTGACTCTGGAAACACCATATATTTT,TRBJ1-3,TRBV6-5,TRBD1,NA
CASSWGGANTGELFF,TGTGCCAGCAGTTGGGGGGGGGCGAACACCGGGGAGCTGTTTTTT,TRBJ2-2,TRBV27,TRBD2,NA
CASSSRTGSSGYTF,TGTGCCAGCAGCTCTCGGACAGGAAGTAGTGGCTACACCTTC,TRBJ1-2,TRBV7-9,TRBD1,NA
CSASDRISPEAFF,TGCAGCGCCTCGGACAGGATCTCGCCTGAAGCTTTCTTT,TRBJ1-1,TRBV29-1,TRBD1,NA
CASSEALADTQYF,TGTGCCAGCAGTGAAGCTCTAGCAGATACGCAGTATTTT,TRBJ2-3,TRBV2,NA,NA
CASSRRGGSSYEQYF,TGTGCCAGCAGCCGACGCGGCGGCAGCTCCTACGAGCAGTACTTC,TRBJ2-7,TRBV7-2,NA,NA